This TCR beta chain was captured in a study of T cell repertoires in cytomegalovirus infection. Study overall: Recently identified HLA-C-restricted and well-studied HLA-B-restricted CMV epitopes were used. Signatures in public TCR beta sequences pointed to both CMV infection and matching HLA type.

CDR1 and CDR2 (germline): SGHRS, YFSETQ. This CDR3 comprises 15 residues. Study results and limitations: Identification of carriers of CMV plus the relevant HLA was performed using cumulative public TCR beta family frequency. CMV-specific TCR beta clonotypes restricted by HLA-C dominated the ex vivo response.

This clonotype was observed many times. Its antigen is unknown. The junction departs from germline at one end; a sequencing error may be responsible. TCRdb re-called the reads with MiXCR, one entry per CDR3 protein. The sample records roughly 310,000 distinct CDR3 sequences, about 27% being singletons. V and J are TRBV5-1 and TRBJ2-1; the D gene could be TRBD1 or TRBD2 (5 bases each). The clonotype originates from a human donor in good health (CMV status not recorded). Some clones in this sample may be carry-over from other donors' samples. The sample in question was cultured PBMCs, obtained from culture after CMV antigen stimulation. CDR3 residues: CASSLEGSSYNEQFF. The CDR3 bases are TGTGCCAGCAGCTTAGAGGGGTCCTCCTACAATGAGCAGTTCTTC.